These 16 T cell receptor beta chains originate from one sample sequenced in a study of shared clonotypes between healthy human individuals. Using immunoSEQ multiplex PCR, the repertoire was profiled, and TCRdb retains in-frame clones only, with some absent. The sample records 2.3 million or so clones, 85% to 95% being singletons. Sample: naive CD4+ T cells from PBMCs. Subset in this sample: CD45RA+ positively selected. The receptors here all came from a man between 18 and 35 years old in good health. Some clones in this sample may be carry-over from other donors' samples.

This chain links TRBV6-1 with TRBJ2-3; 10 nucleotides match TRBD1. The CDR3 is made up of 15 amino acids. The germline gives CDR1 MNHNS, CDR2 SASEGT. Trimming cost V 0 bases and J 8 bases; bases outside gene matches: 5. CDR3 bases: TGTGCCAGCAGTGAAGCGAGGACAGGGGGGGCTACGCAGTATTTT. Translated: CASSEARTGGATQYF.

This chain connects TRBV6-5 to TRBJ1-4; perhaps TRBD1 as D (5 bases). The CDR3 has 15 amino acids. Trimming cost V 6 bases and J 7 bases, with 18 bases left between them. The germline V gene encodes CDR1 MNHEY and CDR2 SVGAGI. The CDR3 spells CASSPSWARGEKLFF. The CDR3 bases are TGTGCCAGCAGCCCCTCTTGGGCAAGGGGTGAAAAACTGTTTTTT.

The gene calls are TRBV28 and TRBJ2-7; 13 positions match TRBD2. Trimming took 10 bases from V and 6 from J; bases not matched to a gene: 6. In germline, CDR1 is MDHEN, CDR2 SYDVKM. The CDR3 spans 13 residues. CDR3 sequence reads: CATRTSGSFEQYF. The CDR3 DNA reads as TGTGCCACCCGGACTAGCGGGAGTTTCGAGCAGTACTTC.

V usage is TRBV4-2 and J usage is TRBJ2-7; unclear D gene. CDR3 length equals 13 residues. Germline CDR1 reads LGHNA; CDR2 reads YNFKEQ. Trimming shortened V by 3 bases and J by 2 bases, and 8 bases separated the two germline ends. CDR3 DNA sequence: TGTGCCAGCAGCCAGAGACTCCCCTACGAGCAGTACTTC. Translated, it gives CASSQRLPYEQYF.

The chain joins TRBV7-7 to TRBJ2-6; D call uncertain. There are 17 residues in the CDR3. V lost 5 bases, J lost 5 bases, and 19 bases lay in between. CDR1 is SSHAT, CDR2 FNYEAQ, per germline (reference sequence). The CDR3 nucleotides are TGTGCCAGCAGCATAATTACGCCACAAAGTCGGGCCAACGTCCTGACTTTC. It translates to CASSIITPQSRANVLTF.

The chain links TRBV9 to TRBJ2-6, with TRBD1 matching 8 bases. V shed 3 bases and J 2 bases; nucleotides not matched to a gene: 1. The CDR3 covers 15 residues. Per the germline V gene, CDR1 is SGDLS and CDR2 is YYNGEE. The CDR3 region is CASSAQGAGANVLTF. The CDR3 region has the DNA TGTGCCAGCAGCGCACAGGGGGCTGGGGCCAACGTCCTGACTTTC.

This clone was found once. The chain recombines TRBV10-3 with TRBJ2-5, with D tentatively TRBD2 (6 bases). Germline CDR1 is ENHRY and CDR2 is SYGVKD. Trimming cost V 5 bases and J 1 base, with 14 bases left between them. This CDR3 contains 15 residues. CDR3 nucleotide sequence: TGTGCCATCAGTATATGGGCGGGGTCCCAAGAGACCCAGTACTTC. Protein product: CAISIWAGSQETQYF.

This clone has more than one count but fewer than ten. The chain recombines TRBV6-5 with TRBJ1-4, with D possibly being TRBD1 (6 bases). CDR3 length equals 14 residues. V was trimmed by 0 bases and J by 6 bases, leaving 8 bases between them. Germline CDR1 reads MNHEY; CDR2 reads SVGAGI. CDR3 sequence (DNA): TGTGCCAGCAGTTACTCCAACAGGGATGAAAAACTGTTTTTT. Its protein is CASSYSNRDEKLFF.

The V gene is TRBV18, the J gene TRBJ2-7, with 11 bases lining up with TRBD2. Germline V gene data show CDR1 as KGHSH and CDR2 as LQKENI. CDR3 length: 17 amino acids. V dropped 3 bases and J dropped 0; count of bases not matched to a gene: 7. The CDR3 loop reads CASSPVTSGMYSYEQYF. For the CDR3, the DNA is TGTGCCAGCTCACCGGTGACTAGCGGGATGTACTCCTACGAGCAGTACTTC. The full variable domain, its missing parts supplied by reference TRBV18 and TRBJ2-7, is NAGVMQNPRHLVRRRGQEARLRCSPMKGHSHVYWYRQLPEEGLKFMVYLQKENIIDESGMPKERFSAEFPKEGPSILRIQQVVRGDSAAYFCASSPVTSGMYSYEQYFGPGTRLTVT.

This clone was observed once. Other nucleotide sequences in the sample specify the same CDR3. This rearrangement joins TRBV18 to TRBJ2-2; the D gene could be TRBD1 or TRBD2 (6 bases each). Germline loops: CDR1 KGHSH, CDR2 LQKENI. The CDR3 covers 16 residues. V was cut by 1 base and J by 4 bases, with 13 bases left in between. In nucleotides, the CDR3 is TGTGCCAGCTCACCACTTACGGGGGCGGCCACCGGGGAGCTGTTTTTT. Amino acids: CASSPLTGAATGELFF. The whole variable domain, filled in from reference TRBV18 and TRBJ2-2, reads NAGVMQNPRHLVRRRGQEARLRCSPMKGHSHVYWYRQLPEEGLKFMVYLQKENIIDESGMPKERFSAEFPKEGPSILRIQQVVRGDSAAYFCASSPLTGAATGELFFGEGSRLTVL.

The rearrangement joins TRBV6-6 to TRBJ2-2; D gene ambiguous. Germline CDR1 is MNHNY and CDR2 is SVGAGI (reference sequence). The V gene lost 0 bases and the J gene lost 5 bases, with 7 bases spanning the gap. This CDR3 has 14 amino acids. The CDR3 reads CASSYSTGTGELFF. CDR3 sequence (DNA): TGTGCCAGCAGTTACTCGACCGGGACCGGGGAGCTGTTTTTT.

The rearrangement uses TRBV7-2 and TRBJ2-7; D is perhaps TRBD2 (5 bases). V was trimmed by 4 bases and J by 8 bases, leaving 24 bases between them. Germline V gives CDR1 SGHTA, CDR2 FQGNSA. The CDR3 is 16 amino acids. For the CDR3, the DNA is TGTGCCAGCAGCTCCCCCGCGAGGGAACCGAGGTTCAAGCAGTACTTC. This sequence encodes CASSSPAREPRFKQYF.

The J gene is TRBJ1-5, the V gene TRBV10-3, with no clear D. Germline CDR1 reads ENHRY; CDR2 reads SYGVKD. Trimming removed 2 bases at V and 3 bases at J, with 8 bases between. The CDR3 has 14 residues. As DNA, the CDR3 is TGTGCCATCAGTGAGGCGGCTTACAATCAGCCCCAGCATTTT. This codes for CAISEAAYNQPQHF.

This clone was observed once. This same CDR3 is encoded by further DNA sequences in the sample. The V gene is TRBV5-1, the J gene TRBJ2-2; weak D call: TRBD2 (6 bases). Deletions cut 2 bases from V and 2 bases from J, with 7 bases between. CDR1 is SGHRS, CDR2 YFSETQ, per germline. The CDR3 totals 14 residues. DNA of the CDR3: TGCGCCAGCAGCTTTAGCGGAAACACCGGGGAGCTGTTTTTT. This translates into CASSFSGNTGELFF.

The count of this clone is one. The CDR3 DNA reads as TGTGCCAGCGGGTACGGCTGGGGTAGCTCTGGAAACACCATATATTTT. This encodes CASGYGWGSSGNTIYF. This chain uses TRBV28 with TRBJ1-3; D is undetermined. CDR1 MDHEN and CDR2 SYDVKM come from the germline V gene. This CDR3 is built from 16 residues. Trimming took 8 bases from V and 0 from J, leaving 17 bases between them.

This clone was picked up one time. The chain employs TRBV4-2 and TRBJ2-7; weak D call: TRBD1 (6 bases). Trimming shortened V by 0 bases and J by 5 bases, and 17 bases separated the two germline ends. The CDR3 runs 16 residues. Germline values: CDR1 LGHNA, CDR2 YNFKEQ. The CDR3 sequence is CASSQDPAQGRNEQYF. In DNA form, the CDR3 reads TGTGCCAGCAGCCAAGATCCGGCGCAGGGGCGAAACGAGCAGTACTTC.